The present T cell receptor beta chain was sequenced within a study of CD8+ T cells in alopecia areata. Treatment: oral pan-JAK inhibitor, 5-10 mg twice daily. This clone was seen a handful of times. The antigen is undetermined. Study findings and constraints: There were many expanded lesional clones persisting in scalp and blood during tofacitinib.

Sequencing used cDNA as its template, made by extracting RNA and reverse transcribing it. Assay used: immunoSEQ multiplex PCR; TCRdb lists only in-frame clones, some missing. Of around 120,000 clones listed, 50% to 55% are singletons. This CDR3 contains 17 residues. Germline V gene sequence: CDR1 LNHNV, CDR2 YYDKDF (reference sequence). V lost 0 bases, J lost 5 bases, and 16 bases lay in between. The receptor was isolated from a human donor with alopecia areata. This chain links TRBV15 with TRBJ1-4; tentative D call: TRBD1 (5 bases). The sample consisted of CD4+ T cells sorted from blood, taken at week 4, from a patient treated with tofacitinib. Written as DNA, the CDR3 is TGTGCCACCAGCAGAGATCACCAGGGCATGGGGAATGAAAAACTGTTTTTT. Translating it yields CATSRDHQGMGNEKLFF.